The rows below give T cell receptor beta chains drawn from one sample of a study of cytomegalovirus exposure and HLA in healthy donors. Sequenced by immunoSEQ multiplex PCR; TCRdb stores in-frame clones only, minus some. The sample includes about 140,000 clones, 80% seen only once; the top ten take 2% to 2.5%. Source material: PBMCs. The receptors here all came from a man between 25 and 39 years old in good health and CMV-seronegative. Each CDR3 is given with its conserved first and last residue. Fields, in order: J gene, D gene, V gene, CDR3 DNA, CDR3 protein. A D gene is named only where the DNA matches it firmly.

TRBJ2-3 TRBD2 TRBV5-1 TGCGCCAGCTCTCTAGCGGGAGCCCACCGAATCACAGATACGCAGTATTTT CASSLAGAHRITDTQYF
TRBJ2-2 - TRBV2 TGTGCCAGCAAAAAGCTTTACACCGGGGAGCTGTTTTTT CASKKLYTGELFF
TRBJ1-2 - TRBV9 TGTGCCAGCAGCCCATCCCCCCCCAGTTCCTATGGCTACACCTTC CASSPSPPSSYGYTF
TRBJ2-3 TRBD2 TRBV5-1 TGCGCCAGCAGCTTGTATCCCCGACTAGCCGCGAGCACAGATACGCAGTATTTT CASSLYPRLAASTDTQYF
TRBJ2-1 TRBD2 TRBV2 TGTGCCAGCAGAACGACTAGCGGGAGGGCCCGTAATGAGCAGTTCTTC CASRTTSGRARNEQFF
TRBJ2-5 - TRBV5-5 TGTGCCAGCAGCTTGAATGGGCCTCAAGAGACCCAGTACTTC CASSLNGPQETQYF
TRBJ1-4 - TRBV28 TGTGCCAGCAGCACTTTCCCGGGACAAAGATCGAAAGAAAAACTGTTTTTT CASSTFPGQRSKEKLFF
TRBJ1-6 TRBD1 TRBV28 TGTGCCAGCAGTTTAGGACAGGGGGGTAATTCACCCCTCCACTTT CASSLGQGGNSPLHF
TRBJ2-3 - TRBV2 TGTGCCAGCAGTTTTGGCTCGGGTGTGGATACGCAGTATTTT CASSFGSGVDTQYF
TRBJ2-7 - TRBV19 TGTGCCAGTAGTCCCTTCGCAGGGGTTGGGGAGCAGTACTTC CASSPFAGVGEQYF
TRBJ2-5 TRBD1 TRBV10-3 TGTGCCATCAGTGAACCCCTCCCGGGACAGGGGGCGATGGAGACCCAGTACTTC CAISEPLPGQGAMETQYF
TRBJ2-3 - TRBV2 TGTGCCAGCACAGCGGTAGATACGCAGTATTTT CASTAVDTQYF